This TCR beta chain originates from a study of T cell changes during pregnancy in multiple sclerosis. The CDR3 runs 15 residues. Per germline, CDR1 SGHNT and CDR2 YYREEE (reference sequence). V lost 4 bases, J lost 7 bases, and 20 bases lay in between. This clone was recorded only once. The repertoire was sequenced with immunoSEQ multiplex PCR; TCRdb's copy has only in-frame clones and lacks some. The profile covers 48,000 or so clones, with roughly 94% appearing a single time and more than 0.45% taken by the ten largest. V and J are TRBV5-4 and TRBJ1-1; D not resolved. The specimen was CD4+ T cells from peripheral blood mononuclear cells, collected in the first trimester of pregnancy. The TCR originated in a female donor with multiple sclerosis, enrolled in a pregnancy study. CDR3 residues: CASSRRAVATGEAFF. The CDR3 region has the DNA TGTGCCAGCAGCCGGCGGGCAGTCGCAACGGGTGAAGCTTTCTTT. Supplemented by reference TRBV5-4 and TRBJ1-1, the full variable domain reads ETGVTQSPTHLIKTRGQQVTLRCSSQSGHNTVSWYQQALGQGPQFIFQYYREEENGRGNFPPRFSGLQFPNYSSELNVNALELDDSALYLCASSRRAVATGEAFFGQGTRLTVV.